The rows below give T cell receptor beta chains drawn from one sample of a study of cytomegalovirus exposure and HLA in healthy donors. TCRdb's copy holds only in-frame clones and misses some; the assay was immunoSEQ multiplex PCR. This sample carries 100,000 to 150,000 clones, roughly 85% of them seen once, and the ten largest clones take approximately 20%. Sequencing was carried out using PBMCs. These receptors all stem from a young man in good health and CMV-seropositive. Both conserved end residues are part of each CDR3. Each record gives: clone size, J gene, V gene, D gene, CDR3 protein, CDR3 DNA. The D gene is left open where the match is weak. A clone size is listed for some rows: how often the clone was seen (once, few, many), or a class if it is expanded.

>.|TRBJ1-1|TRBV7-2|.
CASSSGPGTEAFF
TGTGCCAGCAGCAGCGGACCGGGAACTGAAGCTTTCTTT
>.|TRBJ2-1|TRBV27|.
CASRSLADNEQFF
TGTGCCAGCAGATCATTAGCGGACAATGAGCAGTTCTTC
>few|TRBJ2-1|TRBV5-4|TRBD2
CASTGLDNEQFF
TGTGCCAGCACCGGACTAGACAATGAGCAGTTCTTC
>.|TRBJ2-5|TRBV5-6|.
CASSQGNGETQYF
TGTGCCAGCAGCCAGGGCAACGGAGAGACCCAGTACTTC
>.|TRBJ2-7|TRBV7-9|.
CASSPRQVPYEQYF
TGTGCCAGCAGCCCCAGACAGGTCCCATACGAGCAGTACTTC
>.|TRBJ2-7|TRBV7-6|TRBD1
CASSNSLGQGGREQYF
TGTGCCAGCAGCAATAGTTTAGGACAGGGGGGTCGCGAGCAGTACTTC
>.|TRBJ1-1|TRBV2|TRBD1
CAVRDRGTTEAFF
TGTGCCGTCCGGGACAGGGGGACCACTGAAGCTTTCTTT
>few|TRBJ1-6|TRBV19|TRBD1
CASSTKRDRANSPLHF
TGTGCCAGTAGCACCAAAAGAGACAGGGCCAATTCACCCCTCCACTTT
>.|TRBJ2-7|TRBV2|.
CASALRWGGTSSYEQYF
TGTGCCAGCGCCCTTAGGTGGGGCGGGACGAGCTCCTACGAGCAGTACTTC
>.|TRBJ2-3|TRBV28|.
CASISAVTDTQYF
TGTGCCAGCATCTCGGCGGTGACAGATACGCAGTATTTT
>.|TRBJ2-3|TRBV13|TRBD2
CASSPLLAGGADTQYF
TGTGCCAGCAGCCCCCTACTAGCGGGGGGGGCAGATACGCAGTATTTT
>.|TRBJ2-4|TRBV10-2|.
CASSESLRDIKNIQYF
TGCGCCAGCAGTGAGTCACTCCGGGATATCAAAAACATTCAGTACTTC
>.|TRBJ2-3|TRBV5-1|TRBD1
CASSFRDREDTQYF
TGCGCCAGCAGCTTCCGGGACAGGGAAGATACGCAGTATTTT
>.|TRBJ1-4|TRBV5-4|TRBD1
CASSLDRGDNEKLFF
TGTGCCAGCAGCTTAGACAGGGGCGATAATGAAAAACTGTTTTTT
>.|TRBJ2-6|TRBV5-1|.
CASSSSSGANVLTF
TGCGCCAGCAGCTCCTCCTCTGGGGCCAACGTCCTGACTTTC
>few|TRBJ2-5|TRBV6-1|.
CASSEMEGGETQYF
TGTGCCAGCAGTGAAATGGAGGGTGGAGAGACCCAGTACTTC
>.|TRBJ2-5|TRBV9|TRBD2
CASSSPKRVAGGGETQYF
TGTGCCAGCAGTTCCCCAAAGAGGGTAGCGGGGGGAGGGGAGACCCAGTACTTC
>.|TRBJ1-2|TRBV5-1|TRBD1
CASSSGDRAYGYTF
TGCGCCAGCAGCTCTGGGGACAGGGCCTATGGCTACACCTTC
>.|TRBJ1-1|TRBV14|.
CASSQTMNTEAFF
TGTGCCAGCAGCCAAACAATGAACACTGAAGCTTTCTTT
>.|TRBJ2-3|TRBV28|TRBD2
CASSSGLAVTSTDTQYF
TGTGCCAGCAGTTCCGGACTAGCGGTGACTAGCACAGATACGCAGTATTTT
>few|TRBJ2-6|TRBV30|.
CAWMGAGGANVLTF
TGTGCCTGGATGGGGGCAGGTGGGGCCAACGTCCTGACTTTC
>.|TRBJ1-5|TRBV21-1|.
CASSKVSRVGRHQPQHF
TGTGCCAGCAGCAAAGTGAGTCGAGTGGGGCGGCATCAGCCCCAGCATTTT
>.|TRBJ2-5|TRBV9|TRBD2
CASSPLAGAQETQYF
TGTGCCAGCAGCCCCCTAGCGGGGGCCCAAGAGACCCAGTACTTC
>.|TRBJ1-3|TRBV19|TRBD1
CASRDRRNTIYF
TGTGCCAGCCGGGACAGAAGAAACACCATATATTTT
>.|TRBJ2-1|TRBV13|.
CASRGANEQFF
TGTGCCAGTCGGGGGGCCAATGAGCAGTTCTTC
>.|TRBJ2-7|TRBV18|.
CASSPPRGLSHGDEQYF
TGTGCCAGCTCACCACCGCGGGGACTGTCTCACGGAGACGAGCAGTACTTC
>few|TRBJ1-5|TRBV19|.
CASLGGSYQPQHF
TGTGCCAGCCTCGGCGGCAGTTATCAGCCCCAGCATTTT
>once|TRBJ1-2|TRBV12-5|.
CASGGREANYGYTF
TGTGCTAGTGGGGGCAGGGAGGCTAACTATGGCTACACCTTC
>.|TRBJ1-3|TRBV2|.
CASKESSGNTIYF
TGTGCCAGCAAGGAGAGCTCTGGAAACACCATATATTTT
>few|TRBJ2-1|TRBV5-1|TRBD2
CASSLEPGLAGAYNEQFF
TGCGCCAGCAGCTTGGAGCCGGGACTAGCGGGGGCCTACAATGAGCAGTTCTTC
>.|TRBJ1-1|TRBV2|.
CARSGAKNTEAFF
TGTGCCAGATCAGGCGCTAAGAACACTGAAGCTTTCTTT
>.|TRBJ2-2|TRBV5-1|.
CASSLGLFYLNGELFF
TGCGCCAGCAGCTTGGGACTCTTCTATCTGAACGGGGAGCTGTTTTTT
>.|TRBJ2-7|TRBV30|.
CAWTRGLSSYEQYF
TGTGCCTGGACGCGGGGCTTGAGCTCCTACGAGCAGTACTTC
>.|TRBJ2-7|TRBV2|.
CASRASAEQYF
TGTGCCAGCAGAGCTAGCGCCGAGCAGTACTTC
>.|TRBJ1-2|TRBV9|TRBD1
CASSVVSGGGYTF
TGTGCCAGCAGCGTAGTGTCAGGGGGTGGCTACACCTTC
>.|TRBJ2-1|TRBV4-1|TRBD2
CASSRLRLAGGEQFF
TGCGCCAGCAGCCGCCTCCGACTAGCGGGGGGTGAGCAGTTCTTC
>.|TRBJ2-7|TRBV5-1|TRBD2
CASSSGTSLSGQQYF
TGCGCCAGCAGCTCCGGGACTAGCCTATCAGGGCAGCAGTACTTC
>.|TRBJ2-7|TRBV25-1|.
CASSDSLAGLEQYF
TGTGCCAGCAGTGATTCCCTCGCAGGGCTTGAGCAGTACTTC
>.|TRBJ2-5|TRBV28|TRBD2
CASSFSLAGREETQYF
TGTGCCAGCAGTTTTAGTCTAGCGGGGAGGGAAGAGACCCAGTACTTC
>.|TRBJ2-6|TRBV30|.
CACNREPGANVLTF
TGTGCCTGCAACAGGGAACCTGGGGCCAACGTCCTGACTTTC
>.|TRBJ2-7|TRBV30|.
CAWNIESYEQYF
TGTGCCTGGAACATCGAATCCTACGAGCAGTACTTC
>.|TRBJ1-2|TRBV7-9|TRBD1
CASSFPTGIYGYTF
TGTGCCAGCAGCTTCCCGACAGGGATCTATGGCTACACCTTC
>.|TRBJ2-7|TRBV28|.
CASSLFRGRVYEQYF
TGTGCCAGCAGTTTATTCCGGGGAAGGGTTTACGAGCAGTACTTC
>.|TRBJ2-7|TRBV7-9|.
CASRPEGQLSYEQYF
TGTGCCAGCAGACCGGAGGGACAGCTCTCCTACGAGCAGTACTTC
>.|TRBJ2-3|TRBV5-6|TRBD2
CASSPRAGLAGPDTQYF
TGTGCCAGCAGCCCCCGGGCGGGACTAGCGGGACCAGATACGCAGTATTTT
>.|TRBJ1-3|TRBV6-6|.
CASSQQPNTIYF
TGTGCCAGCAGTCAACAGCCGAACACCATATATTTT
>.|TRBJ1-1|TRBV6-5|TRBD1
CASTEQGALNTEAFF
TGTGCCAGCACCGAACAGGGGGCATTGAACACTGAAGCTTTCTTT
>.|TRBJ2-2|TRBV30|TRBD2
CAWKVRRGDTGELFF
TGTGCCTGGAAGGTGAGGCGGGGGGACACCGGGGAGCTGTTTTTT
>.|TRBJ2-1|TRBV5-4|.
CASSLGRVYEQFF
TGTGCCAGCAGCTTGGGCAGGGTCTATGAGCAGTTCTTC
>.|TRBJ2-7|TRBV5-4|.
CASSSGEGHEQYF
TGTGCCAGCAGCTCTGGAGAAGGTCACGAGCAGTACTTC
>.|TRBJ1-5|TRBV11-2|.
CASSLGQGSNQPQHF
TGTGCCAGCAGCTTAGGGCAGGGAAGCAATCAGCCCCAGCATTTT
>.|TRBJ1-5|TRBV7-9|TRBD1
CASSPDRDRGPNQPQHF
TGTGCCAGCAGCCCCGATCGGGACAGGGGGCCTAATCAGCCCCAGCATTTT
>.|TRBJ2-3|TRBV5-1|TRBD2
CASSFTGGAITDTQYF
TGCGCCAGCAGCTTTACCGGGGGGGCGATTACAGATACGCAGTATTTT